These 20 T cell receptor beta chains originate from one sample sequenced in a study of blood T cell repertoires in COVID-19. Generated by immunoSEQ multiplex PCR, the TCRdb table keeps only in-frame clones and is missing some. The data contain fewer than 100,000 clones, just over 85% of them seen just once; the ten biggest clones take up around 40%. The sequencing input was peripheral blood. The receptors come from a human donor in a cohort sampled during active COVID-19.

V and J are TRBV25-1 and TRBJ1-2, with D unclear. The germline V gene has CDR1 MGHDK and CDR2 SYGVNS. Trimming took 1 base from V and 0 from J, leaving 9 bases between them. CDR3 length equals 15 residues. The CDR3 protein is CASSEWGGSNYGYTF. CDR3 coding DNA: TGTGCCAGCAGTGAATGGGGAGGGTCTAACTATGGCTACACCTTC.

Concerning this clone itself: The germline gene is not matched at one end of the junction; a read error may be the cause. This sequence joins TRBV7-7 and TRBJ2-7; D may be TRBD1 (6 bases). Germline CDR1 is SSHAT and CDR2 is FNYEAQ (reference sequence). This CDR3 region has 13 residues. DNA of the CDR3: TGTGCTAGCAGCTCAACAGGGAGCTACGAGCAGTACTTC. Protein sequence: CASSSTGSYEQYF.

The V gene is TRBV18, the J gene TRBJ1-1, with TRBD1 identical over 12 bases. The CDR3 has 17 residues. The V gene's germline CDR1 is KGHSH and CDR2 LQKENI. The J segment lost 4 bases and the V segment lost 5 bases, leaving 11 bases of the junction unmatched. The CDR3 protein is CASSGTGGASVGTEAFF. CDR3 sequence (DNA): TGTGCCAGCTCAGGGACAGGGGGCGCTTCGGTGGGCACTGAAGCTTTCTTT.

The chain is built from TRBV9 and TRBJ2-6; 10 bases match TRBD1. This CDR3 comprises 17 residues. Germline CDR1 reads SGDLS; CDR2 reads YYNGEE. J lost 6 bases, V lost 3 bases, and 9 bases had no gene match. CDR3 in DNA: TGTGCCAGCAGCGCGGACAGGGGGTTGCTCTCGGCCAACGTCCTGACTTTC. It encodes CASSADRGLLSANVLTF.

The chain employs TRBV7-6 and TRBJ2-3; unclear D gene. The ends were cut back, 5 bases at V and 4 bases at J, with 10 bases in the middle. This CDR3 is 13 amino acids long. Germline V gene sequence: CDR1 SGHVS, CDR2 FNYEAQ. The CDR3 here is CASSVLGPDTQYF. The DNA of the CDR3 is TGTGCCAGCAGCGTGCTTGGGCCAGATACGCAGTATTTT.

This chain joins TRBV28 and TRBJ2-3, with D perhaps matching TRBD1 (5 bases). CDR1 and CDR2 (germline): MDHEN, SYDVKM. V was trimmed by 4 bases and J by 8 bases, leaving 22 bases between them. The CDR3 covers 16 residues. CDR3 coding DNA: TGTGCCAGCAGTTCATGGGCCTACGACACCCAGGGTACGCAGTATTTT. Translation gives CASSSWAYDTQGTQYF.

This clone was observed once. V usage is TRBV24-1 and J usage is TRBJ2-7, with 10 bases identical to TRBD1. Looked up from germline, CDR1 is KGHDR and CDR2 is SFDVKD. The CDR3 covers 14 residues. The CDR3 DNA reads TGTGCCACCACCCCGAATCCGACAGGGGGCGCCACTCTAGTC. Encoded protein: CATTPNPTGGATLV.

The gene calls are TRBV5-1 and TRBJ2-3; possibly TRBD1 for D (6 bases). CDR3 length equals 15 residues. The V gene's germline CDR1 is SGHRS and CDR2 YFSETQ. The V end lost 4 bases, the J end lost 4 bases, and 16 bases lay between the germline ends. CDR3 residues: CASSGRQESADTQYF. The CDR3 coding sequence is TGCGCCAGCAGCGGAAGACAGGAAAGCGCAGATACGCAGTATTTT.

The chain is built from TRBV11-3 and TRBJ2-1; 7 nucleotides line up with TRBD2. The CDR3 contains 16 residues. J gave up 4 bases and V 6 bases, and 12 bases lay outside the gene matches. In germline, CDR1 is SGHNT, CDR2 YENEEA. The CDR3 nucleotides are TGTGCCAGCAGGAAGGATAGGGCGGGGGTTTACAATGAGCAGTTCTTC. As protein: CASRKDRAGVYNEQFF. The full variable domain, in which reference TRBV11-3 and TRBJ2-1 provide the parts outside the CDR3, is EAGVVQSPRYKIIEKKQPVAFWCNPISGHNTLYWYLQNLGQGPELLIRYENEEAVDDSQLPKDRFSAERLKGVDSTLKIQPAELGDSAVYLCASRKDRAGVYNEQFFGPGTRLTVL.

V usage is TRBV2 and J usage is TRBJ1-2; TRBD1 matches 9 bases. Losses at the gene ends were 6 bases for V and 8 bases for J; bases not matched to a gene: 7. The CDR3 is 13 residues long. Per the germline V gene, CDR1 is SNHLY and CDR2 is FYNNEI. The CDR3 spells CASSAQGAQGYTF. CDR3 DNA: TGTGCCAGCAGCGCACAGGGGGCGCAAGGCTACACCTTC.

The CDR3 DNA follows: TGCAGTGCTAGCGGGGGTTCCGAGCAGTACTTC. Translated: CSASGGSEQYF. This chain uses TRBV20-1 with TRBJ2-7, with a weak D call TRBD2 (6 bases). The CDR3 runs to 11 residues. Deletions cut 3 bases from V and 6 bases from J, with 9 bases between. Looked up from germline, CDR1 is DFQATT and CDR2 is SNEGSKA (reference sequence).

This rearrangement joins TRBV12-5 to TRBJ2-2; D is perhaps TRBD1 (7 bases). Germline V gives CDR1 LGHNT, CDR2 FRNRAP. The CDR3 has 13 residues. Trimming shortened V by 6 bases and J by 8 bases, and 13 bases separated the two germline ends. The chain's CDR3 is CASGPGGLGELFF. The CDR3 coding sequence is TGTGCTAGTGGCCCAGGGGGGCTTGGGGAGCTGTTTTTT.

There are a few counts of this clone. The chain employs TRBV5-1 and TRBJ2-3; 12 bases line up with TRBD2. Germline lookup yields CDR1 SGHRS and CDR2 YFSETQ. V shed 7 bases, J shed 2 bases, and the junction held 2 bases outside the gene matches. The CDR3 loop spans 14 amino acids. The CDR3 loop reads CASRTSGITDTQYF. In nucleotides, the CDR3 is TGCGCCAGCCGGACTAGCGGGATCACAGATACGCAGTATTTT.

V is TRBV28 and J is TRBJ2-7; D is unclear. There are 11 residues in the CDR3. V was clipped by 3 bases and J by 3 bases, with 3 bases between them. Germline V gene data show CDR1 as MDHEN and CDR2 as SYDVKM. The CDR3 region is CASSFSYEQYF. CDR3 nucleotide sequence: TGTGCCAGCAGTTTCAGCTACGAGCAGTACTTC. Combining the CDR3 with reference TRBV28 and TRBJ2-7 gives the whole variable domain DVKVTQSSRYLVKRTGEKVFLECVQDMDHENMFWYRQDPGLGLRLIYFSYDVKMKEKGDIPEGYSVSREKKERFSLILESASTNQTSMYLCASSFSYEQYFGPGTRLTVT.

The CDR3, as DNA: TGTGCCAGCAACCGGGAACAGGGACACTACGAGCAGTACTTC. It translates to CASNREQGHYEQYF. This chain uses TRBV2 with TRBJ2-7; D might be TRBD1 (6 bases). V lost 7 bases and J 3 bases, leaving 16 bases between the germline ends. This CDR3 region has 14 residues. Germline values: CDR1 SNHLY, CDR2 FYNNEI.

This clone was detected only a few times. The chain recombines TRBV6-5 with TRBJ2-7; 12 bases line up with TRBD2. V shed 5 bases, J shed 6 bases, and the junction held 5 bases outside the gene matches. The CDR3 is made up of 14 amino acids. Germline CDR1 is MNHEY and CDR2 is SVGAGI. As DNA, the CDR3 is TGTGCCAGCAGTCAAACTAGCGGGAGGCGCGAGCAGTACTTC. Amino acids: CASSQTSGRREQYF.

CDR3 protein: CASSLQGSQVTQYF. CDR3 bases: TGTGCCAGCAGTCTACAGGGTTCGCAGGTTACGCAGTATTTT. This rearrangement joins TRBV6-2 or TRBV6-3 to TRBJ2-3; D might be TRBD1 (6 bases). CDR1 and CDR2 (germline): MNHEY, SVGEGT. The CDR3 has 14 residues. The V gene lost 5 bases and the J gene lost 8 bases, with 17 bases spanning the gap.

This clone was found a few times. J is TRBJ1-3 and V is TRBV4-2; possible D gene TRBD1, 6 bases. Between the trimmed V and J ends, which lost 3 bases and 0 bases, there was a span of 15 bases. Germline CDR1 reads LGHNA; CDR2 reads YNFKEQ. This CDR3 is built from 17 residues. The CDR3 here is CASSHARTATSGNTIYF. The CDR3 DNA follows: TGTGCCAGCAGCCACGCCAGGACAGCTACCTCTGGAAACACCATATATTTT.

V and J are TRBV4-3 and TRBJ1-5; D possibly corresponds to TRBD1 (6 bases). V lost 3 bases to trimming and J lost 5 bases, with 17 bases between them. Germline V gene data show CDR1 as LGHNA and CDR2 as YSLEER. The CDR3 runs to 16 residues. The CDR3 sequence: CASSQDWTAGHQPQHF. The CDR3 coding sequence is TGCGCCAGCAGCCAGGATTGGACAGCAGGTCATCAGCCCCAGCATTTT.

The count of this clone is one. The chain employs TRBV9 and TRBJ2-1, with D maybe TRBD1 (6 bases). Trimming cost V 2 bases and J 5 bases, with 14 bases left between them. This CDR3 is 15 amino acids long. Germline CDR1 and CDR2: SGDLS and YYNGEE. CDR3 loop: CASSVRDISDNEQFF. In DNA, the CDR3 is TGTGCCAGCAGCGTTAGGGACATAAGTGACAATGAGCAGTTCTTC.